This T cell receptor (beta chain) was retrieved from a study of shared clonotypes between healthy human individuals. Profiled with immunoSEQ multiplex PCR; TCRdb holds only in-frame clones, not every one. The sample consists of some 2 million clones, approximately 94% of them appearing once. Positive CCR7 selection of CD45RO-negative cells yielded the naive CD8 cells, and terminally differentiated effector memory CD45RA+ cells were excluded. The CDR3 has 13 amino acids. In germline, CDR1 is SGHRS, CDR2 YFSETQ. V was clipped by 3 bases and J by 7 bases; unmatched bases: 4. The sequence came from a man aged 18 to 35 in good health. Sequenced: naive CD8+ T cells sorted from blood. The rearrangement uses TRBV5-1 and TRBJ1-1, with 9 nucleotides matching TRBD1. The CDR3 is CASSSQGAHEAFF. The CDR3 DNA sequence: TGCGCCAGCAGCTCACAGGGGGCCCATGAAGCTTTCTTT.